The T cell receptor beta chain under discussion was sequenced for a study of blood T cell repertoires in COVID-19. Study as a whole: Acute-phase and convalescent COVID-19 samples originated in the United States, Italy and Spain. From T cells, B-cell-depleted T cells, or PBMCs came the material, which was cDNA or gDNA.

Authors' data handling: Amplifying reference gene primers gave estimates of nucleated cell counts. Measured with immunoSEQ multiplex PCR; TCRdb has only the in-frame clones, and not every one. The DNA was the basis for D and trimming; V, J and clone size are from that table. Of about 300,000 clones listed, about 88% are singletons. The CDR3 is 14 amino acids. Germline V gene sequence: CDR1 SGHTA, CDR2 FQGTGA. V dropped 4 bases and J dropped 1; count of bases not matched to a gene: 2. This chain joins TRBV7-3 and TRBJ1-1, with 8 bases fitting TRBD1. The receptor comes from a man between 65 and 80 years old with acute or convalescent COVID-19. Sequenced: peripheral blood. The CDR3 DNA sequence: TGTGCCAGCAGCTCACAGGGGGAGAACACTGAAGCTTTCTTT. As protein: CASSSQGENTEAFF.